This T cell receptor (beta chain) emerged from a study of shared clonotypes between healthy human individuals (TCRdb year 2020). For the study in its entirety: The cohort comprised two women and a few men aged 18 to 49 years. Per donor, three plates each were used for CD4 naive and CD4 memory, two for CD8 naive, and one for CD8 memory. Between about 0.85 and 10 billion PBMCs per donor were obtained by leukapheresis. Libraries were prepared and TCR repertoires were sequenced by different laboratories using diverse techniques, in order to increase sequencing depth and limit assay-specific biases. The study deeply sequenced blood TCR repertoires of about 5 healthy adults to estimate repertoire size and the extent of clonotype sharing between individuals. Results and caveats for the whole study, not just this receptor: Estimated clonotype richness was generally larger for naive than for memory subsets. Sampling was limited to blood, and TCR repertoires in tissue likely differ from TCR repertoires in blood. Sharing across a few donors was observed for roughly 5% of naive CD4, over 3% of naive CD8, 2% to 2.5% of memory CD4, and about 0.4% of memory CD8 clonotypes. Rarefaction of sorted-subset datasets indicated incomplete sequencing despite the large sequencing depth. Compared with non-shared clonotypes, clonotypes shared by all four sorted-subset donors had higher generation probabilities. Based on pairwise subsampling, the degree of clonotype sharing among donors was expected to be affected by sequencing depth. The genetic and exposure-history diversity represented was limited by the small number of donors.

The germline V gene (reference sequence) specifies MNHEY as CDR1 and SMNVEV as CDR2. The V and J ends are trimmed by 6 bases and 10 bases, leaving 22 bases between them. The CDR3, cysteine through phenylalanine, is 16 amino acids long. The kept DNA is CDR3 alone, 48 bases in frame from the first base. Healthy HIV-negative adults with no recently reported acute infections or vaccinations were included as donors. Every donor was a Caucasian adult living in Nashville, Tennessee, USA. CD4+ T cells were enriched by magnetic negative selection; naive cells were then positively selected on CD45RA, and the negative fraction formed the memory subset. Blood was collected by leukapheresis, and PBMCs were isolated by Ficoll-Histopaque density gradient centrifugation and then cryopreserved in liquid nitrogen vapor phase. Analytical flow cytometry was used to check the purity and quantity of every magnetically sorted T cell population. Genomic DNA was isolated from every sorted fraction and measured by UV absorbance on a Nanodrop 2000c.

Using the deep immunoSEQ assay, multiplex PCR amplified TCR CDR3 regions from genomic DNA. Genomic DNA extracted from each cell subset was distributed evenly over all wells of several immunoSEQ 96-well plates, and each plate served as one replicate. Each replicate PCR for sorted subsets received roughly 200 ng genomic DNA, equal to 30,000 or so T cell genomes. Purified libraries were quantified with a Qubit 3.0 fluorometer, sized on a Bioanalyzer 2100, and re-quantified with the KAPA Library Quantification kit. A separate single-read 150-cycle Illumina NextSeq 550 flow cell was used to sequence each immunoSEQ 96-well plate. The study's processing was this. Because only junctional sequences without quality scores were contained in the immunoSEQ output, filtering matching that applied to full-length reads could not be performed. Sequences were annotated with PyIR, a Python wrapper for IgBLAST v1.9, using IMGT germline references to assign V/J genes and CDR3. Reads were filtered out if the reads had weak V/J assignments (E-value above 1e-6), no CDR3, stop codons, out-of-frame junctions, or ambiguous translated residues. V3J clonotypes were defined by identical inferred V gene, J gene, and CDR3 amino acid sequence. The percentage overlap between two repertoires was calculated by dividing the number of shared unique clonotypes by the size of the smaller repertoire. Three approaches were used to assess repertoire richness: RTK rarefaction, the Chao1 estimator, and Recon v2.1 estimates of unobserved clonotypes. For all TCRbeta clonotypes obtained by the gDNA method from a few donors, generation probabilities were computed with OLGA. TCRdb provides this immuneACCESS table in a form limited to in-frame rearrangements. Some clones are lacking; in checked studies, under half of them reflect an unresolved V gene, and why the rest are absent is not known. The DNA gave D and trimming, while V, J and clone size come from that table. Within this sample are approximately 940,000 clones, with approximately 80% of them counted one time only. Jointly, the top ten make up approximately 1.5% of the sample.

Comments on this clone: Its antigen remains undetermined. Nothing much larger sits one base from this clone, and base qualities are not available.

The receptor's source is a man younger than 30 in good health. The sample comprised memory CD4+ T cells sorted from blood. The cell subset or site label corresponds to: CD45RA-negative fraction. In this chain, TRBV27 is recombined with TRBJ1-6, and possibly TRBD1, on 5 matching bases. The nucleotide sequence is TGTGCCAGCAGCCCCTCTGGGGGGATTCCAGCCTCACCCCTCCACTTT. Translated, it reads CASSPSGGIPASPLHF.